One sample yielded the 32 T cell receptor beta chains listed below, sequenced in a study of Graves' ophthalmopathy and Graves' hyperthyroidism. The study amplified TCR beta CDR3 regions using RNA transcripts. The workflow started with a first-round RT-PCR run with HTBI primers and then moved on to a second-round multiplex PCR. TCRdb reanalysed the multiplex PCR reads using MiXCR and keeps one entry per CDR3 protein. The sample consists of over a million distinct CDR3 sequences, about 38% of them appearing once. Input material: peripheral blood or thyroid tissue (not recorded which). All receptors derive from an adult man with Graves' hyperthyroidism.

As concerns this clonotype: No DNA is shown, since the ends of the CDR3 on it are uncertain; the CDR3 is the one TCRdb lists. CDR3 residues: CASSIYLCSVEEDPGNEQYF. V usage is TRBV7-9 and J usage is TRBJ2-7; whether TRBD1, the table's D call, matches the DNA was not checked. The CDR3 length is 20 residues, termini included. Germline CDR1 reads SEHNR; CDR2 reads FQNEAQ (reference sequence).

The chain joins TRBV7-9 to TRBJ2-5, with a weak D call TRBD2 (6 bases). V was clipped by 5 bases and J by 2 bases, with 27 bases between them. From germline, CDR1 is SEHNR and CDR2 FQNEAQ (reference sequence). The CDR3 is 19 residues long. The CDR3 loop is CASSVSLGGANTLQETQYF. CDR3 in DNA: TGTGCCAGCAGCGTAAGCCTCGGGGGAGCGAACACCTTACAAGAGACCCAGTACTTC.

This clonotype was counted ten times or more. The chain has TRBV7-2 and TRBJ1-5, with D possibly TRBD1 on 6 matching bases. CDR3 length: 14 amino acids. The V end lost 5 bases, the J end lost 3 bases, and 11 bases lay between the germline ends. CDR1 is SGHTA, CDR2 FQGNSA, per germline. This CDR3 is CASSLRDINQPQHF. The CDR3 DNA follows: TGTGCCAGCAGCCTCCGGGACATCAATCAGCCCCAGCATTTT.

The chain joins TRBV6-5 to TRBJ2-7; 10 bases match TRBD1. The germline V gene encodes CDR1 MNHEY and CDR2 SVGAGI. The CDR3 contains 15 residues. The V segment lost 6 bases and the J segment 3 bases; nucleotides outside the gene matches: 8. CDR3 in DNA: TGTGCCAGCAGCCCTGGGACAGGGGTTGACTACGAGCAGTACTTC. It encodes CASSPGTGVDYEQYF.

Concerning this clonotype: A much larger clone differs by one base, so this may be a read error. This chain links TRBV25-1 with TRBJ1-1; TRBD1 agrees at 7 bases. Trimming cost V 6 bases and J 4 bases; bases outside gene matches: 2. The CDR3 sequence is 12 residues long. Germline-derived CDR1 and CDR2 are MGHDK and SYGVNS. CDR3 in DNA: TGTGCCAGCAGGGACAGGTTCACTGAAGCTTTCTTT. It encodes CASRDRFTEAFF.

This clonotype has ten or more counts. This chain connects TRBV2 to TRBJ1-5; no definite D call. There are 15 residues in the CDR3. With 5 bases removed from V and 1 base from J, the gap between germline ends came to 12 bases. The germline gives CDR1 SNHLY, CDR2 FYNNEI. The CDR3: CASSLSLGSNQPQHF. DNA of the CDR3: TGTGCCAGCAGTCTGTCACTGGGGAGCAATCAGCCCCAGCATTTT.

Note on this clonotype: A clone one base away is much larger, so this may be a read error. This CDR3 reads CASRPSAGGRYSPLHF. CDR3 DNA: TGTGCCAGCAGGCCTAGCGCGGGGGGGAGATATTCACCCCTCCACTTT. The chain couples TRBV11-2 to TRBJ1-6; a possible D gene is TRBD1 (5 bases). The CDR3 runs to 16 residues. V lost 6 bases and J lost 8, with 20 bases in between. Germline CDR1 SGHAT, CDR2 FQNNGV.

The genes are TRBV15 and TRBJ1-1; D gene unclear. V dropped 1 base and J dropped 1 base, with 10 bases sitting between them. Germline lookup yields CDR1 LNHNV and CDR2 YYDKDF (reference sequence). The CDR3 covers 15 residues. In DNA form, the CDR3 reads TGTGCCACCAGCAGAGGCGAGGACGGGAACACTGAAGCTTTCTTT. This codes for CATSRGEDGNTEAFF.

There are many counts of this clonotype. The V and J genes are TRBV4-3 and TRBJ2-7; 9 bases match TRBD1. The germline V gene has CDR1 LGHNA and CDR2 YSLEER. V gave up 0 bases and J gave up 3 bases; unmatched junction bases: 6. The length of the CDR3 is 16 residues. CDR3 sequence: CASSQDVQGANYEQYF. The CDR3 DNA is TGCGCCAGCAGCCAAGATGTACAGGGGGCGAACTACGAGCAGTACTTC.

There are many counts of this clonotype. The chain is built from TRBV10-1 and TRBJ2-2; D unclear. The CDR3 is 16 residues long. V was shortened by 4 bases and J by 6 bases, with 18 bases between the two germline ends. Germline values: CDR1 WNHNN, CDR2 SYGVQD (reference sequence). The CDR3 reads CASSVGSPSFAGELFF. CDR3 DNA sequence: TGCGCCAGCAGTGTGGGATCCCCTTCGTTTGCCGGGGAGCTGTTTTTT.

The chain carries TRBV10-3 and TRBJ1-6; TRBD1 matches 9 bases. Trimming at V came to 6 bases and at J to 10 bases, leaving 4 bases not matched to a gene. Germline CDR1 is ENHRY and CDR2 is SYGVKD. The CDR3 is made up of 13 amino acids. CDR3 residues: CAIRQGQGSPLHF. CDR3 DNA: TGTGCCATCAGGCAGGGACAGGGATCACCCCTCCACTTT.

This clonotype was observed a handful of times. This chain links TRBV20-1 with TRBJ2-7, with 7 bases that match TRBD2. There are 13 residues in the CDR3. Per germline, CDR1 DFQATT and CDR2 SNEGSKA (reference sequence). The V segment lost 6 bases and the J segment 0 bases; nucleotides outside the gene matches: 5. The CDR3 is CSAQRDGSYEQYF. CDR3 nucleotides: TGCAGTGCCCAGCGGGACGGCTCCTACGAGCAGTACTTC.

This clonotype was observed a few times. The chain has TRBV6-1 and TRBJ2-5; D gene uncertain. V gave up 0 bases and J gave up 9 bases, with 11 bases separating them. Germline CDR1 MNHNS, CDR2 SASEGT. CDR3 length: 13 residues. The CDR3 loop reads CASSEAGLGSQYF. The CDR3 region has the DNA TGTGCCAGCAGTGAAGCCGGATTAGGGTCCCAGTACTTC.

Comment on this clonotype: Mismatch with germline at one junction end may stem from a read error. V usage is TRBV20-1 and J usage is TRBJ2-7, with 8 bases fitting TRBD1. Germline loops: CDR1 DFQATT, CDR2 SNEGSKA (reference sequence). CDR3 length equals 16 residues. Here the CDR3 DNA reads TGCAGTGCCAGAGGGACTTTCGGGACAGGCACCTACGAGCAGTACTTC. Protein: CSARGTFGTGTYEQYF.

At least ten counts were recorded for this clonotype. This chain links TRBV11-2 with TRBJ1-1; D call uncertain. From germline, CDR1 is SGHAT and CDR2 FQNNGV. V dropped 5 bases and J dropped 5 bases, with 9 bases sitting between them. The CDR3 has 12 amino acids. The CDR3 bases are TGTGCCAGCAGCCCCCCGACGACTGAAGCTTTCTTT. Protein: CASSPPTTEAFF. The entire variable domain, with the rest obtained from reference TRBV11-2 and TRBJ1-1, is as follows: EAGVAQSPRYKIIEKRQSVAFWCNPISGHATLYWYQQILGQGPKLLIQFQNNGVVDDSQLPKDRFSAERLKGVDSTLKIQPAKLEDSAVYLCASSPPTTEAFFGQGTRLTVV.

In this sample, this clonotype turned up many times. The chain has TRBV10-3 and TRBJ2-7; 8 nucleotides align to TRBD2. Germline CDR1 reads ENHRY; CDR2 reads SYGVKD. This CDR3 spans 15 amino acids. The junction had 5 bases not matched to a gene; V was cut back by 2 bases and J by 2 bases. CDR3 sequence reads: CAISEGLAPTYEQYF. The CDR3 coding sequence is TGTGCCATCAGTGAGGGACTAGCCCCGACCTACGAGCAGTACTTC.

To note about this clonotype: With a much larger clone just one base away, this may be a read error. This chain uses TRBV10-3 with TRBJ2-5; D gene uncertain. The length of the CDR3 is 19 residues. Between the trimmed V and J ends, which lost 3 bases and 1 base, there was a span of 24 bases. The V gene's germline CDR1 is ENHRY and CDR2 SYGVKD. The CDR3 sequence: CAISEVWGKLPWTQETQYF. The CDR3 DNA reads as TGTGCCATCAGTGAAGTGTGGGGTAAACTCCCATGGACCCAAGAGACCCAGTACTTC.

Only a few counts were recorded for this clonotype. The rearrangement joins TRBV20-1 to TRBJ2-7, with 8 positions matching TRBD1. The CDR3 length is 15 residues. CDR1 is DFQATT, CDR2 SNEGSKA, per germline (reference sequence). J gave up 0 bases and V 3 bases, and 7 bases lay outside the gene matches. CDR3 sequence reads: CSARTGDISSYEQYF. The CDR3 region has the DNA TGCAGTGCTAGGACAGGGGATATTAGCTCCTACGAGCAGTACTTC.

The rearrangement joins TRBV7-2 to TRBJ1-6; D is undetermined. Trimming cost V 6 bases and J 7 bases, with 13 bases left between them. The CDR3 has 14 amino acids. Germline CDR1 and CDR2: SGHTA and FQGNSA. The CDR3 loop is CASRVKGWNSPLHF. The DNA for the CDR3 is TGTGCCAGCAGAGTCAAGGGATGGAATTCACCCCTCCACTTT.

This clonotype occurred a few times. The chain is built from TRBV7-2 and TRBJ1-5, with D perhaps TRBD1 (5 bases). Per germline, CDR1 SGHTA and CDR2 FQGNSA. The CDR3 is 13 amino acids. Trimming shortened V by 7 bases and J by 11 bases, and 18 bases separated the two germline ends. CDR3 sequence: CASTESGLGAQHF. The DNA of the CDR3 is TGTGCCAGCACCGAATCAGGTTTGGGGGCCCAGCATTTT.

This clonotype appeared many times. This sequence joins TRBV6-5 and TRBJ1-2; a possible D gene is TRBD1 (5 bases). The germline V and J ends were trimmed by 2 bases and 8 bases, with 12 bases remaining between them. CDR3 length: 13 amino acids. CDR1 and CDR2 from the germline V gene are MNHEY and SVGAGI. CDR3 sequence reads: CASSYGRVGGYTF. In DNA form, the CDR3 reads TGTGCCAGCAGTTACGGCAGGGTTGGCGGCTACACCTTC.

A few counts support this clonotype. The chain carries TRBV5-1 and TRBJ1-3; 8 nucleotides align to TRBD1. CDR3 length: 16 amino acids. V dropped 4 bases and J dropped 0; count of bases not matched to a gene: 6. The germline V gene has CDR1 SGHRS and CDR2 YFSETQ. CDR3 region: CASSLTGVSSGNTIYF. In DNA form, the CDR3 reads TGCGCCAGCAGCCTGACAGGGGTCAGCTCTGGAAACACCATATATTTT.

The chain links TRBV2 to TRBJ1-6, with 9 bases fitting TRBD1. The CDR3 totals 16 residues. V shed 3 bases and J 6 bases; nucleotides not matched to a gene: 6. The germline CDR1 and CDR2 sequences are SNHLY and FYNNEI. The CDR3 reads CASSEGGTGSNSPLHF. The CDR3 DNA reads as TGTGCCAGCAGTGAGGGCGGGACAGGGTCTAATTCACCCCTCCACTTT.

This clonotype was seen many times. CDR3 region: CATSKQGQRGNTIYF. The CDR3 region has the DNA TGTGCCACCAGCAAGCAGGGACAGCGGGGAAACACCATATATTTT. This chain links TRBV15 with TRBJ1-3; 7 bases align to TRBD1. The junction had 7 bases not matched to a gene; V was cut back by 4 bases and J by 4 bases. Germline values: CDR1 LNHNV, CDR2 YYDKDF (reference sequence). The length of the CDR3 is 15 residues. Full variable domain (remainder filled in from reference TRBV15 and TRBJ1-3): DAMVIQNPRYQVTQFGKPVTLSCSQTLNHNVMYWYQQKSSQAPKLLFHYYDKDFNNEADTPDNFQSRRPNTSFCFLDIRSPGLGDTAMYLCATSKQGQRGNTIYFGEGSWLTVV.

The chain combines TRBV29-1 with TRBJ2-6; no clear D. The length of the CDR3 is 14 residues. Germline V gene sequence: CDR1 SQVTM, CDR2 ANQGSEA. Trimming cost V 5 bases and J 0 bases, with 8 bases left between them. Written as DNA, the CDR3 is TGCAGCGTTTATGGGGTCTCTGGGGCCAACGTCCTGACTTTC. The encoded protein is CSVYGVSGANVLTF.

The sample holds a few counts of this clonotype. The V call is TRBV5-1, the J call TRBJ2-7; D gene uncertain. Trimming removed 0 bases from V and 2 bases from J, with 9 bases in between. Germline V gene lookup returns CDR1 SGHRS and CDR2 YFSETQ. The CDR3 extends over 14 amino acids. As DNA, the CDR3 is TGCGCCAGCAGCTTGGAGCTTACTACCTACGAGCAGTACTTC. This translates into CASSLELTTYEQYF.

J is TRBJ1-5 and V is TRBV12-3 or TRBV12-4, with D possibly being TRBD1 (5 bases). CDR3 size: 12 residues. Trimming took off 6 bases at V and 15 bases at J, with 18 bases between the two ends. The CDR3 is CASSNGGGYLHF. Written as DNA, the CDR3 is TGTGCCAGCAGCAATGGTGGGGGGTACCTGCATTTT.

The chain combines TRBV4-1 with TRBJ1-1; D possibly corresponds to TRBD1 (6 bases). The CDR3 extends over 17 amino acids. CDR1 and CDR2 (germline): MGHRA, YSYEKL. V lost 1 base, J lost 0 bases, and 15 bases lay in between. Here the CDR3 reads CASSQGGGAQLNTEAFF. CDR3 DNA: TGCGCCAGCAGCCAAGGGGGGGGGGCACAGCTGAACACTGAAGCTTTCTTT.

This clonotype has a count of ten or more. This rearrangement joins TRBV7-9 to TRBJ1-6, with 7 bases aligning to TRBD1. There are 15 residues in the CDR3. Germline trimming cut 4 bases from V and 7 bases from J; bases unmatched to any gene: 7. Germline values: CDR1 SEHNR, CDR2 FQNEAQ (reference sequence). The CDR3 nucleotides read TGTGCCAGCAGCTGGGACAGTCTGAAGAATTCACCCCTCCACTTT. Protein product: CASSWDSLKNSPLHF.

This clonotype showed up many times. The rearrangement joins TRBV29-1 to TRBJ2-7, with TRBD1 identical over 11 bases. Germline V lookup: CDR1 SQVTM, CDR2 ANQGSEA. CDR3 length: 13 residues. J was trimmed by 4 bases and V by 5 bases; bases with no gene match: 4. For the CDR3, the DNA is TGCAGCGTTCGGGGGACAGGGGGTTACGAGCAGTACTTC. Amino acids: CSVRGTGGYEQYF.

The V call is TRBV29-1, the J call TRBJ2-7; the D gene is possibly TRBD1 (6 bases). Germline CDR1 reads SQVTM; CDR2 reads ANQGSEA. The CDR3 is made up of 13 amino acids. The V gene lost 7 bases and the J gene lost 3 bases, with 16 bases spanning the gap. CDR3 in DNA: TGCAGCGGGGGAACAGGGTCGGACTACGAGCAGTACTTC. Translated, it gives CSGGTGSDYEQYF.

The sample holds many counts of this clonotype. The chain carries TRBV2 and TRBJ2-2, with 12 bases matching TRBD2. Trimming removed 4 bases from V and 7 bases from J; junction bases left unmatched: 7. The V gene's germline CDR1 is SNHLY and CDR2 FYNNEI. The CDR3 runs 16 residues. The CDR3 spells CASSVASGRVGGELFF. CDR3 in DNA: TGTGCCAGCAGTGTCGCTAGCGGGAGGGTCGGCGGGGAGCTGTTTTTT.